These T cell receptor beta chains were read from a single sample in a study of blood T cell repertoires in COVID-19. TCRdb keeps only in-frame clones here, not all; method: immunoSEQ multiplex PCR. This table has roughly 60,000 clones, more than 80% appearing once. The sequenced material came from peripheral blood. Receptors originate from an elderly man with acute or convalescent COVID-19. Each CDR3 is given with its conserved first and last residue. A D gene is named only where the DNA matches it firmly. Expanded clones get a size class; other rows say once, few or many, or leave the size out.

D: NA; J: TRBJ2-7; size: NA; V: TRBV30; DNA: TGTGCCTGGAGTCCCCCACTAGTGGGGGGCTACGAGCAGTACTTC; CDR3: CAWSPPLVGGYEQYF
D: TRBD1; J: TRBJ2-1; size: once; V: TRBV10-1; DNA: TGCGCCAGCAGCAATGACAGGGATGATGAGCAGTTCTTC; CDR3: CASSNDRDDEQFF
D: NA; J: TRBJ1-2; size: NA; V: TRBV5-4; DNA: TGTGCCAGCAGGTTGAACAGGGCCAACTATGGCTACACCTTC; CDR3: CASRLNRANYGYTF
D: NA; J: TRBJ2-7; size: NA; V: TRBV14; DNA: TGTGCCAGCAGCCACAGGGTCGAGCAGTACTTC; CDR3: CASSHRVEQYF
D: NA; J: TRBJ1-1; size: few; V: TRBV10-3; DNA: TGTGCCATCAGTGGACCCGGAGGCGACACTGAAGCTTTCTTT; CDR3: CAISGPGGDTEAFF
D: NA; J: TRBJ2-3; size: NA; V: TRBV7-3; DNA: TGTGCCAGCAGCTTGTCGGGGGGCAGCACAGATACGCAGTATTTT; CDR3: CASSLSGGSTDTQYF
D: TRBD1; J: TRBJ1-5; size: NA; V: TRBV2; DNA: TGTGCCACCCAAGACAGGGAAAAACAGCCCCAGCATTTT; CDR3: CATQDREKQPQHF
D: NA; J: TRBJ2-2; size: few; V: TRBV19; DNA: TGTGCCAGTAGTTATCTTCCCGGGGAGCTGTTTTTT; CDR3: CASSYLPGELFF
D: TRBD2; J: TRBJ2-5; size: NA; V: TRBV5-1; DNA: TGCGCCAGCAGCAGATGGGGGGGAGAGACCCAGTACTTC; CDR3: CASSRWGGETQYF
D: NA; J: TRBJ1-2; size: NA; V: TRBV5-1; DNA: TGCGCCAGCAGCTTGGATCCGGGGTCGGGCTATGGCTACACCTTC; CDR3: CASSLDPGSGYGYTF
D: TRBD1; J: TRBJ2-3; size: few; V: TRBV12-5; DNA: TGTGCTAGTGGTGGATCGCTACGCAACAGGGGGCCCACAGATACGCAGTATTTT; CDR3: CASGGSLRNRGPTDTQYF
D: NA; J: TRBJ2-7; size: NA; V: TRBV19; DNA: TGTGCCAGTAGTATCAGCTCCCACGGGGGCTACGAGCAGTACTTC; CDR3: CASSISSHGGYEQYF
D: NA; J: TRBJ2-1; size: NA; V: TRBV19; DNA: TGTGCCAGTAGACTGGGACTCGAGGAGCAGTTCTTC; CDR3: CASRLGLEEQFF
D: NA; J: TRBJ1-3; size: NA; V: TRBV2; DNA: TGTGCCAGCAGTGAGCCCAGGGCCGGAAACACCATATATTTT; CDR3: CASSEPRAGNTIYF
D: TRBD2; J: TRBJ2-3; size: NA; V: TRBV12-5; DNA: TGTGCTAGTGGTTTAGTTCCGGGGGGGACAGATACGCAGTATTTT; CDR3: CASGLVPGGTDTQYF
D: NA; J: TRBJ2-5; size: NA; V: TRBV24-1; DNA: TGTGCCACCAGTGACTCCTACGGGGAGACCCAGTACTTC; CDR3: CATSDSYGETQYF
D: NA; J: TRBJ1-5; size: NA; V: TRBV3-1/TRBV3-2; DNA: TGTGCCAGCAGCCAATCGACAAAGAGCAATCAGCCCCAGCATTTT; CDR3: CASSQSTKSNQPQHF
D: TRBD2; J: TRBJ2-7; size: NA; V: TRBV19; DNA: TGTGCCAGTACTACTTCCTCCGGGACTAGCGGGGACCAGCAGTACTTC; CDR3: CASTTSSGTSGDQQYF
D: TRBD2; J: TRBJ2-5; size: NA; V: TRBV25-1; DNA: TGTGCCAGCAGCGACCCGGTCAGCGGGGGGGAGACCCAGTACTTC; CDR3: CASSDPVSGGETQYF
D: NA; J: TRBJ1-4; size: NA; V: TRBV28; DNA: TGTGCCAGCAGTTCCTACAGGGATTTGAGTAATGAAAAACTGTTTTTT; CDR3: CASSSYRDLSNEKLFF
D: NA; J: TRBJ1-2; size: NA; V: TRBV11-3; DNA: TGTGCCAGCAGCTTAGAAGGCAGGCGCCTATCAAACTATGGCTACACCTTC; CDR3: CASSLEGRRLSNYGYTF
D: TRBD1; J: TRBJ2-7; size: NA; V: TRBV14; DNA: TGTGCCAGCAGCCGCATCGGGACAGGTTCCTACGAGCAGTACTTC; CDR3: CASSRIGTGSYEQYF
D: NA; J: TRBJ2-3; size: few; V: TRBV2; DNA: TGTGCCAGCAGTTGGACTGAACCTAGCACAGATACGCAGTATTTT; CDR3: CASSWTEPSTDTQYF
D: TRBD1; J: TRBJ2-7; size: NA; V: TRBV5-1; DNA: TGCGCCAGCAGCTTGATGTACGGGGGACAGGGGGCATTCTACGAGCAGTACTTC; CDR3: CASSLMYGGQGAFYEQYF
D: NA; J: TRBJ1-4; size: NA; V: TRBV6-1; DNA: TGTGCCAGCAGTGAAGCCAATAGGGGTGTGGGGAATGAAAAACTGTTTTTT; CDR3: CASSEANRGVGNEKLFF
D: TRBD1; J: TRBJ1-2; size: NA; V: TRBV5-1; DNA: TGCGCCAGCAGCTTGGAGGGACAGGGGAGGGTGGACGGCTACACCTTC; CDR3: CASSLEGQGRVDGYTF
D: NA; J: TRBJ1-6; size: few; V: TRBV18; DNA: TGTGCCAGCTCAGATTCGGGACATCTTAATTCACCCCTCCACTTT; CDR3: CASSDSGHLNSPLHF
D: NA; J: TRBJ1-1; size: NA; V: TRBV5-4; DNA: TGTGCCAGCAGCCAGGGGACAAACACTGAAGCTTTCTTT; CDR3: CASSQGTNTEAFF
D: NA; J: TRBJ2-7; size: NA; V: TRBV5-1; DNA: TGCGCCAGCAGCTATGCCTTGGCAGGCTCACTCTCCTACGAGCAGTACTTC; CDR3: CASSYALAGSLSYEQYF
D: TRBD1; J: TRBJ2-2; size: NA; V: TRBV28; DNA: TGTGCCAGCAGCTCGACAGGGCTCCCCGGGGAGCTGTTTTTT; CDR3: CASSSTGLPGELFF
D: NA; J: TRBJ1-1; size: NA; V: TRBV9; DNA: TGTGCCAGCAGCGTAAGACAGGAGAACACTGAAGCTTTCTTT; CDR3: CASSVRQENTEAFF
D: NA; J: TRBJ2-5; size: NA; V: TRBV11-1; DNA: TGTGCCAGCAGCTTAGCGCGTGGAGGAAGGGAGACCCAGTACTTC; CDR3: CASSLARGGRETQYF
D: TRBD2; J: TRBJ2-5; size: NA; V: TRBV2; DNA: TGTGCCAGCAGGGGTCGGACTAGCGGGGGGGTCTACCAAGAGACCCAGTACTTC; CDR3: CASRGRTSGGVYQETQYF
D: TRBD2; J: TRBJ2-3; size: NA; V: TRBV15; DNA: TGTGCCACCAGCACCGGGGGGGGGCGTTACACAGATACGCAGTATTTT; CDR3: CATSTGGGRYTDTQYF
D: TRBD1; J: TRBJ1-1; size: NA; V: TRBV29-1; DNA: TGCAGCGTTAAACAGGGGGCTCGGTTGACTGAAGCTTTCTTT; CDR3: CSVKQGARLTEAFF
D: TRBD1; J: TRBJ2-3; size: NA; V: TRBV7-7; DNA: TGTGCTAGCAGCGCGGACAGGGGGCCAACAGATACGCAGTATTTT; CDR3: CASSADRGPTDTQYF
D: NA; J: TRBJ1-3; size: NA; V: TRBV5-5; DNA: TGTGCCAGCAGCTTGGTGATCGGGTCTTCTGGAAACACCATATATTTT; CDR3: CASSLVIGSSGNTIYF
D: NA; J: TRBJ2-5; size: NA; V: TRBV4-1; DNA: TGCGCCAGCAGCCAAGTAGCTGTGGAGACCCAGTACTTC; CDR3: CASSQVAVETQYF
D: TRBD1; J: TRBJ2-7; size: NA; V: TRBV5-1; DNA: TGCGCCAGCACCGCTGCCCCGGGACAGATATACGAGCAGTACTTC; CDR3: CASTAAPGQIYEQYF
D: NA; J: TRBJ1-1; size: NA; V: TRBV11-2; DNA: TGTGCCAGCAGCCTCCAGGGGACGACTCTCCCCACTGAAGCTTTCTTT; CDR3: CASSLQGTTLPTEAFF
D: NA; J: TRBJ1-1; size: NA; V: TRBV5-1; DNA: TGCGCCAGCAGCTTGTATCACACTGAAGCTTTCTTT; CDR3: CASSLYHTEAFF
D: TRBD1; J: TRBJ2-2; size: NA; V: TRBV30; DNA: TGTGCCTGGACGGCAGGGGGCTACACCGGGGAGCTGTTTTTT; CDR3: CAWTAGGYTGELFF
D: NA; J: TRBJ1-6; size: NA; V: TRBV25-1; DNA: TGTGCCAGCAGTGCCCAGCGGACGTTGAATTCACCCCTCCACTTT; CDR3: CASSAQRTLNSPLHF
D: NA; J: TRBJ1-1; size: NA; V: TRBV30; DNA: TGTGCCTGGAGTGGTCATAGGAACACTGAAGCTTTCTTT; CDR3: CAWSGHRNTEAFF
D: NA; J: TRBJ1-3; size: NA; V: TRBV28; DNA: TGTGCCAGCGCGAGTCCGAAAGCTGGAAACACCATATATTTT; CDR3: CASASPKAGNTIYF
D: TRBD2; J: TRBJ2-3; size: once; V: TRBV3-1/TRBV3-2; DNA: TGTGCCAGCAGCCAAGGGCCGGGACTAGCGTGGTATTTT; CDR3: CASSQGPGLAWYF